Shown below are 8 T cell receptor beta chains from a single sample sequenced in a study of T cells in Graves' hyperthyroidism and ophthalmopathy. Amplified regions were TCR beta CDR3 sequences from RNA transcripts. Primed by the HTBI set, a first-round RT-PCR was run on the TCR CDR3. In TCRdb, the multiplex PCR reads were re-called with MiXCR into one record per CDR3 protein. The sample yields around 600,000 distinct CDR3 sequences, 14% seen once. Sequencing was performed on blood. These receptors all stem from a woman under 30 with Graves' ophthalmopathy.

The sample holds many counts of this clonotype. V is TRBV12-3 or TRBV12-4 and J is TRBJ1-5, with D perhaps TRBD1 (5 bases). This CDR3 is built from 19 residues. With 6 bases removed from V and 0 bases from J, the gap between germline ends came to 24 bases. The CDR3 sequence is CASSPEFTEGSDSNQPQHF. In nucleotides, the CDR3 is TGTGCCAGCAGCCCGGAGTTCACCGAGGGGTCGGATAGCAATCAGCCCCAGCATTTT.

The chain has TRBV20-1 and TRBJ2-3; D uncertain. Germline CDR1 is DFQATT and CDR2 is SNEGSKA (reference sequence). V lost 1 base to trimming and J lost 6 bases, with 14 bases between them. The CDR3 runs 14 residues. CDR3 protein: CSARGFGFFDTQYF. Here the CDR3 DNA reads TGCAGTGCTAGAGGTTTCGGGTTTTTCGATACGCAGTATTTT.

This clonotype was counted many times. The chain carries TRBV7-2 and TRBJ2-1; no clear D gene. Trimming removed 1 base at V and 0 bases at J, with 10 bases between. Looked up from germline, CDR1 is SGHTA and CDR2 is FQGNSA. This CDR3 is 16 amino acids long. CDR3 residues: CASSLDGLSSYNEQFF. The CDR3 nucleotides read TGTGCCAGCAGCTTAGACGGCTTAAGCTCCTACAATGAGCAGTTCTTC.

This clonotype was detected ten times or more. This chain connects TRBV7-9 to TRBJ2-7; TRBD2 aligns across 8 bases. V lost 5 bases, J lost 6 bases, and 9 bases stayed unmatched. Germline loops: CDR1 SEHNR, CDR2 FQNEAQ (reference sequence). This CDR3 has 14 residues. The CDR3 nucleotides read TGTGCCAGCAGCGCAAGCGGGAGTGTGACCGAGCAGTACTTC. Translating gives CASSASGSVTEQYF.

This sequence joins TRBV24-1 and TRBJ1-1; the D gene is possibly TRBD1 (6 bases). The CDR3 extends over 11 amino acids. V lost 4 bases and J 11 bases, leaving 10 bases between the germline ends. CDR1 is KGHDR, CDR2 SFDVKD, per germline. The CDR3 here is CATSEGARAFF. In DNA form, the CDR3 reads TGTGCCACCAGTGAGGGGGCAAGGGCTTTCTTT.

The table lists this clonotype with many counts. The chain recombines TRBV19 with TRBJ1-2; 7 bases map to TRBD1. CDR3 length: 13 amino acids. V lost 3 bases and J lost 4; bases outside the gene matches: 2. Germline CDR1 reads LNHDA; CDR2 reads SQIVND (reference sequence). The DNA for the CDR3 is TGTGCCAGTAGTATGACAGGGATCTATGGCTACACCTTC. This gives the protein CASSMTGIYGYTF.

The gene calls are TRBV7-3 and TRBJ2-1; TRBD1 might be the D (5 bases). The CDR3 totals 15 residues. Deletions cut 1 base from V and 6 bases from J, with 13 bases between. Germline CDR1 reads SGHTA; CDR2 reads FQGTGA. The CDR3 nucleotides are TGTGCCAGCAGCTTAATTAGGGCTAGGGGCAATGAGCAGTTCTTC. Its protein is CASSLIRARGNEQFF.

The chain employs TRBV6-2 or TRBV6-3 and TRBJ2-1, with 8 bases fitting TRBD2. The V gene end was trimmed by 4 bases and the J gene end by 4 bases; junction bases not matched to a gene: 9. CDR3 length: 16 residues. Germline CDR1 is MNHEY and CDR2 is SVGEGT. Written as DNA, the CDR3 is TGTGCCAGCAGTTCTGATACTAGCGGCATTTACAATGAGCAGTTCTTC. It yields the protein CASSSDTSGIYNEQFF.